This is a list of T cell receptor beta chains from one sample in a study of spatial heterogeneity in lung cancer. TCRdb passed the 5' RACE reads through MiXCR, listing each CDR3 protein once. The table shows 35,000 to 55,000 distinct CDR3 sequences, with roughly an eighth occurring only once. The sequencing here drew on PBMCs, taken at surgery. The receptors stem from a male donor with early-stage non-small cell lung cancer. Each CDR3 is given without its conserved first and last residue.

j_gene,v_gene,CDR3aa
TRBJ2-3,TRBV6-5,ASSWGRGGRDTQY
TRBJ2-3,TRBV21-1,ASSKDRKFAPDTQY
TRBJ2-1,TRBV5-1,ASSLAASSYNEQF
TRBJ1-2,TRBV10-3,AITQGTDGYT
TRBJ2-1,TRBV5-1,ASSWGLANDNEQF
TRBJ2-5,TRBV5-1,ASSLQEKETQY
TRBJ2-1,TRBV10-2,ANSESTGGSSYNEQF
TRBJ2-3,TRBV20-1,SASNPGHPPAQY
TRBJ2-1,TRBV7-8,ASSQLAGEKDEQF
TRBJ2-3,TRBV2,ASSTPTAPIVDTQY
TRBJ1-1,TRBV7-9,ASSLQENTEAF
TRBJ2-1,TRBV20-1,SARDPGGPYNEQF
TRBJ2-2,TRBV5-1,ASSPPTGTNTGELF
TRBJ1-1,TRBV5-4,ASSLAGGYTEAF
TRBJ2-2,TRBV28,ASIEARANGELF
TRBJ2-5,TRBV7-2,ASSLAGSGVETQY
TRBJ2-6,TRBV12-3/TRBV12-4,ASSLQVSGANVLT
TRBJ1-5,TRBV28,ASSLQGVGNQPQH
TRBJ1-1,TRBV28,ASSAPGLSAF
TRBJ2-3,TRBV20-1,SARAASGRQVTDTQY
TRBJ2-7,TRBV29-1,SVSDLERSNYEQY
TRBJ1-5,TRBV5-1,ASSPEAGVQPQH
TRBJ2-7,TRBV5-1,ASRPDTALYEQY
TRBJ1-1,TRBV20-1,SADPERTEAF